These T cell receptor beta chains were read from a single sample in a study of shared clonotypes between healthy human individuals. Method: immunoSEQ multiplex PCR; TCRdb's copy keeps in-frame clones and lacks some. The repertoire holds about 700,000 clones, with approximately 79% as singletons. The sequenced material came from memory CD4+ T cells sorted from blood. Receptors originate from a woman under 40 in good health. The CDR3 runs from the conserved cysteine through the conserved F or W. D genes are given only for firm matches. A clone size is listed for some rows: how often the clone was seen (once, few, many), or a class if it is expanded.

TRBJ2-3	NA	TRBV5-1	TRBD2	CASSSVAGASSTDTQYF	TGCGCCAGCAGCTCGGTGGCGGGAGCGTCGAGCACAGATACGCAGTATTTT
TRBJ1-3	NA	TRBV30	NA	CAWSSTTGNTIYF	TGTGCCTGGAGCTCCACGACTGGAAACACCATATATTTT
TRBJ1-2	NA	TRBV7-7	NA	CASSLVRQGYTF	TGTGCCAGCAGCTTAGTAAGGCAAGGCTACACCTTC
TRBJ2-5	NA	TRBV12-5	NA	CASGLGGGQSTQYF	TGTGCTAGTGGTTTAGGGGGGGGACAGAGTACCCAGTACTTC
TRBJ2-1	NA	TRBV5-1	NA	CASSAVYNEQFF	TGCGCCAGCAGTGCGGTATACAATGAGCAGTTCTTC
TRBJ1-5	NA	TRBV19	TRBD1	CASSTPPGTDYQPQHF	TGTGCCAGTAGTACCCCCCCCGGGACAGATTATCAGCCCCAGCATTTT
TRBJ1-2	once	TRBV28	TRBD1	CASSLTGGLLSGGYTF	TGTGCCAGCAGTTTAACAGGGGGCTTATTAAGTGGCGGCTACACCTTC
TRBJ2-7	NA	TRBV15	TRBD2	CATSRDGTSGSSYEQYF	TGTGCCACCAGCAGAGACGGGACTAGCGGGAGTAGCTACGAGCAGTACTTC
TRBJ2-7	NA	TRBV2	NA	CAGGALSYEQYF	TGTGCCGGAGGGGCCCTCTCCTACGAGCAGTACTTC
TRBJ2-1	NA	TRBV7-6	TRBD1	CASSLGTGTGAYNEQFF	TGTGCCAGCAGCTTAGGGACCGGGACAGGAGCCTACAATGAGCAGTTCTTC
TRBJ2-1	NA	TRBV7-9	NA	CASSSQGYNEQFF	TGTGCCAGCAGTTCCCAGGGGTATAATGAGCAGTTCTTC
TRBJ2-3	NA	TRBV19	TRBD2	CASSIRGGTHNTQYF	TGTGCCAGTAGTATTCGGGGGGGAACGCACAATACGCAGTATTTT
TRBJ2-3	once	TRBV7-7	NA	CASSFKFGGRDTQYF	TGTGCCAGCAGCTTTAAGTTCGGGGGAAGGGATACGCAGTATTTT